This T cell receptor (beta chain) was retrieved from a study of vaccination effects on CD4 cells after COVID-19. On the study more broadly: In the ViraFEST assay, antigen-specific CD4+ clonotypes were identified by expansion after peptide-pool stimulation. After the second dose, samples were taken at median day 72.

With roughly 9 days of culture completed, CD4+ T cells were isolated. The cohort was immunized with two doses of either the BNT162b2 or mRNA-1273 vaccine. In the vaccine recipients, nucleocapsid antibodies were negative and there was no prior SARS-CoV-2 infection. Study-level findings and limits: The study found marked clonal contraction of infection- and vaccine-induced clones late after vaccination.

CDR1 is SGHDN, CDR2 FVKESK, per germline. V dropped 1 base and J dropped 0 bases, with 10 bases sitting between them. There are 17 residues in the CDR3. Using immunoSEQ multiplex PCR, the repertoire was profiled, and TCRdb retains in-frame clones only, with some absent. The sample lists approximately 66,000 clones; around 79% were seen once. With regard to this clone: Antigen unknown.

This material consisted of CD4+ T cells from PBMCs cultured without peptide, taken after COVID-19 vaccination. The chain carries TRBV14 and TRBJ2-6; D remains unclear. The clonotype comes from a human donor who received a COVID-19 vaccine. CDR3 loop: CASSQGQLSSGANVLTF. In nucleotides, the CDR3 is TGTGCCAGCAGCCAAGGGCAGCTGAGCTCTGGGGCCAACGTCCTGACTTTC.